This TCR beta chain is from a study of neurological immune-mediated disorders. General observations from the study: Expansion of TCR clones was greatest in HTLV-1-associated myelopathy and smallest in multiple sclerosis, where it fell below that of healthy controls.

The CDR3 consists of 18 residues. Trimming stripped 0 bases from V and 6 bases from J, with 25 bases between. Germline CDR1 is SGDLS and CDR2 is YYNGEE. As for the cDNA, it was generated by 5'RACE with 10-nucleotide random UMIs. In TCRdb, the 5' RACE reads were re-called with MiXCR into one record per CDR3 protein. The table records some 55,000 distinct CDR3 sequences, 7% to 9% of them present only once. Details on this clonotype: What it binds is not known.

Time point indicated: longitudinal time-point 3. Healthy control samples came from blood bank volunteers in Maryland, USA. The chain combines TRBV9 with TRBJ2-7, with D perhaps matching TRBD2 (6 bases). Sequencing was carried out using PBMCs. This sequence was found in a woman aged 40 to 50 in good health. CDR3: CASSVAAGTGLSGFEQYF. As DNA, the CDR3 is TGTGCCAGCAGCGTAGCCGCCGGGACTGGTCTCTCGGGTTTCGAGCAGTACTTC.